This T cell receptor (beta chain) derives from a study of blood T cell repertoires in COVID-19. Germline-derived CDR1 and CDR2 are SGHRS and YFSETQ. With 0 bases clipped from V and 6 bases from J, the junction kept 6 bases outside the gene matches. The CDR3 extends over 16 amino acids. Generated by immunoSEQ multiplex PCR, the TCRdb table keeps only in-frame clones and is missing some. The data show over 150,000 clones, 83% seen once. The sequenced sample was peripheral blood. The V gene is TRBV5-1, the J gene TRBJ1-6; 7 bases align to TRBD1. The sequence was collected from a woman older than 75 with acute or convalescent COVID-19. This CDR3 is CASSLASTGPNSPLHF. CDR3 in DNA: TGCGCCAGCAGCTTGGCTTCGACAGGGCCTAATTCACCCCTCCACTTT.